This TCR beta chain is from a study of Ad26.COV2.S vaccination and SARS-CoV-2 variants. Study-wide background: Enrollment placed the donor in the COV1001 Ad26.COV2.S trial arm.

Clones were read by immunoSEQ multiplex PCR, and TCRdb kept only the in-frame ones, dropping some. There are under 550,000 clones in the sample; around 90% occur only once, and more than 10% lies in the top ten. Germline CDR1 reads KGHSH; CDR2 reads LQKENI. The CDR3 runs 16 residues. V was clipped by 2 bases and J by 1 base, with 15 bases between them. As for treatment: some 20 received Ad26.COV2.S at low or high dose, single or two shots; roughly five received placebo; per-sample allocation not given. The samples date from day 63 after the first vaccine or placebo injection. The material sequenced was peripheral blood, taken in a trial of Ad26.COV2.S vaccine versus placebo. This TCR came from a person aged 18-65 years who received the Ad26.COV2.S COVID-19 vaccine or a placebo. The chain combines TRBV18 with TRBJ2-7, with a weak D call TRBD2 (7 bases). The CDR3 region has the DNA TGTGCCAGCTCACCAAGCCGAGGGGGGGGTTCCTACGAGCAGTACTTC. Its protein is CASSPSRGGGSYEQYF.